Listed here is a single T cell receptor (beta chain). The data were taken from a study of blood T cell repertoires in COVID-19. About the study: From the United States, Italy and Spain came samples of acute and convalescent COVID-19. PBMCs, B-cell-depleted T cells, or T cells provided the cDNA or gDNA that made up the material.

This CDR3 is built from 15 residues. The germline V and J ends were trimmed by 6 bases and 4 bases, with 15 bases remaining between them. Germline values: CDR1 MNHEY, CDR2 SVGAGI. In the authors' methods: The authors estimated nucleated cell counts from reference gene primer amplification. Clones were sequenced by immunoSEQ multiplex PCR, and TCRdb holds only the in-frame ones, with some missing. V, J and clone size are taken as reported in that table, and D and trimming were inferred from the DNA itself. The sample has around 25,000 clones, around 81% seen once. The receptor was isolated from a man between 65 and 80 years old with acute or convalescent COVID-19. The chain is built from TRBV6-5 and TRBJ2-2; a possible D gene is TRBD1 (6 bases). The sequencing input was peripheral blood. The CDR3 reads CASRPTGSSTGELFF. The CDR3 DNA reads TGTGCCAGCAGACCAACAGGGTCGAGCACCGGGGAGCTGTTTTTT.